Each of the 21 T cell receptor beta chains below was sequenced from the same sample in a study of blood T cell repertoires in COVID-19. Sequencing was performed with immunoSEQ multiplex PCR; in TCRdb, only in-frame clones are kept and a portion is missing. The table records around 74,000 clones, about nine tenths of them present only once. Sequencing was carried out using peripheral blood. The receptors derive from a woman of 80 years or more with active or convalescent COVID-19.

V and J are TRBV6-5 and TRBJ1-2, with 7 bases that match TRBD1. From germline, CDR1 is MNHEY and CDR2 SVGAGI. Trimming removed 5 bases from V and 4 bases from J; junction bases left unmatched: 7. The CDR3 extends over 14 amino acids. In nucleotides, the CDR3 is TGTGCCAGCAGTCAAAAGGACAGGAGCTATGGCTACACCTTC. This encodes CASSQKDRSYGYTF.

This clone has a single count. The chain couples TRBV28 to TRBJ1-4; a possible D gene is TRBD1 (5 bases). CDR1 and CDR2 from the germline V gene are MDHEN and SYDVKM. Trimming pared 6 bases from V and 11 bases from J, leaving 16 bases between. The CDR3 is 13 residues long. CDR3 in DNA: TGTGCCAGCAGAGCGGGGCTGCCGGGGAAACTGTTTTTT. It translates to CASRAGLPGKLFF.

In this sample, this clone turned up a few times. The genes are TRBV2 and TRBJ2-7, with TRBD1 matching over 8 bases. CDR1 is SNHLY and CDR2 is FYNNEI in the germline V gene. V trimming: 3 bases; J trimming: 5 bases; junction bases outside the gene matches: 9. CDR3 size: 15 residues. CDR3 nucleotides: TGTGCCAGCAGTGATAGGACAGGGAAGCTCCACGAGCAGTACTTC. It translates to CASSDRTGKLHEQYF.

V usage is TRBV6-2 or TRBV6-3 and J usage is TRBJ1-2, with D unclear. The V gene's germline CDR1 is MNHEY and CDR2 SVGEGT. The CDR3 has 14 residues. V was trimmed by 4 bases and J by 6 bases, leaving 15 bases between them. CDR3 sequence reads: CASSSAGVRDGYTF. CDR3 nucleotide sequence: TGTGCCAGCAGTTCAGCCGGGGTCCGGGATGGCTACACCTTC.

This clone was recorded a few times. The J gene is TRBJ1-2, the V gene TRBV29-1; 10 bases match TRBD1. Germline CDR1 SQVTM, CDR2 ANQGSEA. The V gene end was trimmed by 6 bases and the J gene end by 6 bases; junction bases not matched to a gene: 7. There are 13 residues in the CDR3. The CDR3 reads CSVYVGTGDGYTF. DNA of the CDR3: TGCAGCGTGTACGTGGGGACAGGGGATGGCTACACCTTC.

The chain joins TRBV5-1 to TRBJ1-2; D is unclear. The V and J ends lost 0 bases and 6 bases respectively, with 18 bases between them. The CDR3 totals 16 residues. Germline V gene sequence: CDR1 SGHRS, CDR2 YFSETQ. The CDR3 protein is CASSLENVRTSDGYTF. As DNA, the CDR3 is TGCGCCAGCAGCTTGGAGAATGTGAGAACCTCTGATGGCTACACCTTC.

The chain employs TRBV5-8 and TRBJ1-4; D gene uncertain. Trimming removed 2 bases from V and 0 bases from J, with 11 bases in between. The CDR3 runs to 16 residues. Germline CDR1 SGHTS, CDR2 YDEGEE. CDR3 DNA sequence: TGTGCCAGCAGCTTCAGAGGATTTGCAACTAATGAAAAACTGTTTTTT. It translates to CASSFRGFATNEKLFF.

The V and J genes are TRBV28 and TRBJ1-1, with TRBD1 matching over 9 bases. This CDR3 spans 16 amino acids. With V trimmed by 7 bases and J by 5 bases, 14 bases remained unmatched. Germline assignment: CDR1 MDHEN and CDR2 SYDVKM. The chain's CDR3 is CASNTPGTGKRTEAFF. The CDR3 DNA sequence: TGTGCCAGCAACACCCCCGGGACAGGGAAGCGAACTGAAGCTTTCTTT.

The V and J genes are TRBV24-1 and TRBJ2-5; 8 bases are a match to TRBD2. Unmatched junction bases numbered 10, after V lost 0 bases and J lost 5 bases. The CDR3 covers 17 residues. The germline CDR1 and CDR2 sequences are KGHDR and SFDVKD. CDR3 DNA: TGTGCCACCAGTGATTTGCCACGGGGGGGCCTTCGGGAGACCCAGTACTTC. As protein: CATSDLPRGGLRETQYF.

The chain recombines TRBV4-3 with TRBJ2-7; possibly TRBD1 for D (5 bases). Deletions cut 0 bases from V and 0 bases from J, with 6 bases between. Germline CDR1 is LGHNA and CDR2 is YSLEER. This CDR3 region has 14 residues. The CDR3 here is CASSQDDSSYEQYF. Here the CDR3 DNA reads TGCGCCAGCAGCCAAGATGACAGCTCCTACGAGCAGTACTTC.

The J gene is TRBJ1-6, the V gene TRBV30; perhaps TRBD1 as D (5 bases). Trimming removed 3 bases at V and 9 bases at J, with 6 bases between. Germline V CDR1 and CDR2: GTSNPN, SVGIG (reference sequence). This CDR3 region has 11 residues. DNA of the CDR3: TGTGCCTGGAGCGACAGTTCACCCCTCCACTTT. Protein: CAWSDSSPLHF. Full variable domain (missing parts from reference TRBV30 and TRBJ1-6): SQTIHQWPATLVQPVGSPLSLECTVEGTSNPNLYWYRQAAGRGLQLLFYSVGIGQISSEVPQNLSASRPQDRQFILSSKKLLLSDSGFYLCAWSDSSPLHFGNGTRLTVT.

The CDR3 DNA reads as TGTGCCAGCAGCTTACCGGACAGGGGAAGACGGAACACCGGGGAGCTGTTTTTT. Protein product: CASSLPDRGRRNTGELFF. V is TRBV11-2 and J is TRBJ2-2; 9 bases align to TRBD1. The length of the CDR3 is 18 residues. CDR1 and CDR2 (germline): SGHAT, FQNNGV. V dropped 2 bases and J dropped 1; count of bases not matched to a gene: 8.

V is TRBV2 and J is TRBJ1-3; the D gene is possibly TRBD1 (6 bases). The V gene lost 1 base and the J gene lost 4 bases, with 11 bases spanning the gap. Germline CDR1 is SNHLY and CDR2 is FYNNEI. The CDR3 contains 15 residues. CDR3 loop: CASSEGAGVGNTIYF. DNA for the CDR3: TGTGCCAGCAGTGAAGGGGCAGGGGTAGGAAACACCATATATTTT.

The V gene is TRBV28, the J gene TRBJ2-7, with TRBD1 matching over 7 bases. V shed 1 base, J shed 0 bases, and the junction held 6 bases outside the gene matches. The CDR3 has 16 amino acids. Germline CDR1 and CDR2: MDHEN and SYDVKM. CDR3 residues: CASSLYRGISSYEQYF. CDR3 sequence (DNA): TGTGCCAGCAGTTTATACAGGGGCATTAGCTCCTACGAGCAGTACTTC.

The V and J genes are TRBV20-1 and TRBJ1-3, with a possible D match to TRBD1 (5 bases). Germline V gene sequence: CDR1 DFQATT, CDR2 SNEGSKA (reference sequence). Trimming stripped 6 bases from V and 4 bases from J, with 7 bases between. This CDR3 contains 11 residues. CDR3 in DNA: TGCAGTGCAGCAGGGGGAAACACCATATATTTT. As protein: CSAAGGNTIYF.

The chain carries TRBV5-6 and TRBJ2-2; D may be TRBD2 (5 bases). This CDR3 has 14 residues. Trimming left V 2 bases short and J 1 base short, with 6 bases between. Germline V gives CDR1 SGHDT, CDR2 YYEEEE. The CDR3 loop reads CASSFGENTGELFF. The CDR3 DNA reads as TGTGCCAGCAGCTTCGGGGAGAACACCGGGGAGCTGTTTTTT. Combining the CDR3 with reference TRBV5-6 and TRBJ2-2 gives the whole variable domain DAGVTQSPTHLIKTRGQQVTLRCSPKSGHDTVSWYQQALGQGPQFIFQYYEEEERQRGNFPDRFSGHQFPNYSSELNVNALLLGDSALYLCASSFGENTGELFFGEGSRLTVL.

CDR3 in amino acids: CASSTGQGVSNQPQHF. Here the CDR3 DNA reads TGTGCCAGTAGTACGGGACAGGGGGTGAGCAATCAGCCCCAGCATTTT. The V and J genes are TRBV19 and TRBJ1-5; 11 nucleotides match TRBD1. Looked up from germline, CDR1 is LNHDA and CDR2 is SQIVND (reference sequence). There are 16 residues in the CDR3. J was trimmed by 1 base and V by 4 bases; bases with no gene match: 3.

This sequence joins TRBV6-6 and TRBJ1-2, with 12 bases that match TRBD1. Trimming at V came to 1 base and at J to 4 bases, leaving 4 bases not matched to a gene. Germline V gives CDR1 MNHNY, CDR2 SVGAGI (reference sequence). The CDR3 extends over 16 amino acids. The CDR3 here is CASSYLGQGAGYGYTF. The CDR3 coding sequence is TGTGCCAGCAGTTACTTGGGACAGGGGGCAGGCTATGGCTACACCTTC.

The CDR3 reads CSASRGDTGELFF. The CDR3 region has the DNA TGCAGTGCTAGTCGGGGGGACACCGGGGAGCTGTTTTTT. This chain connects TRBV20-1 to TRBJ2-2, with TRBD2 matching over 7 bases. This CDR3 region has 13 residues. The V and J ends lost 3 bases and 3 bases, in that order; junction bases with no gene match: 1. Looked up from germline, CDR1 is DFQATT and CDR2 is SNEGSKA (reference sequence).

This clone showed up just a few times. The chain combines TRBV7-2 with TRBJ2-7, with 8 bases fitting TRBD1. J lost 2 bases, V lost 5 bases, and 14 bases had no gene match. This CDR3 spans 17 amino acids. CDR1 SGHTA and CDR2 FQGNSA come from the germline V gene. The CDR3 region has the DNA TGTGCCAGCAGCCGCGGACAGGGAGAGGGAAGGGCCTACGAGCAGTACTTC. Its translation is CASSRGQGEGRAYEQYF.

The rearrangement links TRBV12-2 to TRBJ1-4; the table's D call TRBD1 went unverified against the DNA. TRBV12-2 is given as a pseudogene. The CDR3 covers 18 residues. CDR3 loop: CASRILPGHLLWGEKLFF. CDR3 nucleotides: TGTGCAAGTCGCATCTTACCGGGACATCTACTATGGGGGGAAAAACTGTTTTTT.